Below, 18 T cell receptor beta chains from the same sample are listed, as sequenced in a study of T cells after yellow fever vaccination. A single record per CDR3 protein comes from TCRdb applying MiXCR to the 5' RACE reads. The table has some 320,000 distinct CDR3 sequences, approximately 12% seen once. Source: CD4+ T cells sorted from PBMCs, taken 45 days after the yellow fever booster vaccination. The source of these receptors is a man aged 18 to 29 who received the YFV17D yellow fever vaccine.

In its sample, this clonotype was seen a few times. The CDR3 DNA follows: TGTGCCAGTAATTGGGAGAGGAACACCATATATTTT. It translates to CASNWERNTIYF. The V gene is TRBV6-1, the J gene TRBJ1-3, with D uncertain. Germline V gene data show CDR1 as MNHNS and CDR2 as SASEGT. The CDR3 sequence is 12 residues long. V was shortened by 9 bases and J by 7 bases, with 13 bases between the two germline ends.

This chain links TRBV9 with TRBJ2-1; weak D call: TRBD2 (6 bases). The CDR3 sequence is 14 residues long. Trimming pared 4 bases from V and 8 bases from J, leaving 16 bases between. Per the germline V gene, CDR1 is SGDLS and CDR2 is YYNGEE. The CDR3 sequence is CASSPGVFEDEQFF. CDR3 bases: TGTGCCAGCAGCCCGGGGGTCTTCGAAGATGAGCAGTTCTTC.

This clonotype has just a few counts. The gene calls are TRBV12-3 or TRBV12-4 and TRBJ1-2; D remains unclear. Trimming took 4 bases from V and 1 from J, leaving 7 bases between them. This CDR3 spans 13 amino acids. CDR3: CASSWGYNYGYTF. CDR3 DNA sequence: TGTGCCAGCAGTTGGGGATATAACTATGGCTACACCTTC.

This chain uses TRBV6-5 with TRBJ1-2, with a weak D call TRBD1 (5 bases). Germline CDR1 reads MNHEY; CDR2 reads SVGAGI. The ends were cut back, 6 bases at V and 2 bases at J, with 10 bases in the middle. The CDR3 extends over 13 amino acids. The CDR3 nucleotides read TGTGCCAGCAGGACAGTCCTCAACTATGGCTACACCTTC. Translated, it gives CASRTVLNYGYTF.

The V call is TRBV24-1, the J call TRBJ1-1; D uncertain. The CDR3 runs 12 residues. V was pared by 0 bases and J by 2 bases, with 0 bases between. Germline V gene data show CDR1 as KGHDR and CDR2 as SFDVKD. The DNA for the CDR3 is TGTGCCACCAGTGATTTGAACACTGAAGCTTTCTTT. This codes for CATSDLNTEAFF.

The chain combines TRBV18 with TRBJ2-5; D might be TRBD2 (7 bases). Germline assignment: CDR1 KGHSH and CDR2 LQKENI. The CDR3 sequence is 16 residues long. Deletions cut 0 bases from V and 5 bases from J, with 16 bases between. The CDR3 loop is CASSPPGGTRLETQYF. The CDR3 nucleotides are TGTGCCAGCTCACCACCGGGGGGGACACGGCTGGAGACCCAGTACTTC.

This clonotype was observed many times. This chain joins TRBV12-3 or TRBV12-4 and TRBJ1-3; TRBD1 aligns across 11 bases. The CDR3 contains 15 residues. V shed 7 bases and J 2 bases; nucleotides not matched to a gene: 4. The CDR3 nucleotides read TGTGCCAGCATCTTGGGACAGGGGGCTGGAAACACCATATATTTT. The encoded protein is CASILGQGAGNTIYF.

This clonotype has at least ten counts. The rearrangement uses TRBV6-2 or TRBV6-3 and TRBJ2-2, with D possibly called TRBD1 or TRBD2 (5 bases each). V dropped 7 bases and J dropped 5 bases, with 20 bases sitting between them. This CDR3 has 16 residues. In germline, CDR1 is MNHEY, CDR2 SVGEGT. This CDR3 is CASTSLRGRRTGELFF. CDR3 bases: TGTGCCAGCACCTCCCTCCGGGGCCGGAGGACCGGGGAGCTGTTTTTT.

The genes are TRBV5-6 and TRBJ2-3; D gene ambiguous. The CDR3 spans 12 residues. Trimming left V 1 base short and J 8 bases short, with 8 bases between. CDR1 and CDR2 (germline): SGHDT, YYEEEE. The CDR3 region is CASSLPSSTQYF. CDR3 DNA: TGTGCCAGCAGCTTGCCCTCCTCTACGCAGTATTTT.

About this clonotype itself: A much larger clone lies a single base off, so this may be a read error. The final CDR3 position lacks the conserved phenylalanine or tryptophan, pointing to a likely read error. This chain uses TRBV6-6 with TRBJ2-3; either TRBD1 or TRBD2 may supply D (5 bases each). The CDR3 extends over 14 amino acids. CDR1 and CDR2 (germline): MNHNY, SVGAGI (reference sequence). V was trimmed by 5 bases and J by 2 bases, leaving 11 bases between them. The CDR3 region has the DNA TGTGCCAGCAGTCGAGGGGCCGACACAGATACGCAGTATCTT. It is translated as CASSRGADTDTQYL.

This chain joins TRBV2 and TRBJ1-5; D remains ambiguous. Germline V gene data show CDR1 as SNHLY and CDR2 as FYNNEI. The germline V and J ends were trimmed by 11 bases and 1 base, with 12 bases remaining between them. The CDR3 sequence is 13 residues long. This CDR3 reads CAGRPSSNQPQHF. In nucleotides, the CDR3 is TGTGCCGGAAGACCGAGCAGCAATCAGCCCCAGCATTTT.

The rearrangement links TRBV2 to TRBJ2-3; no reliable D call. Germline loops: CDR1 SNHLY, CDR2 FYNNEI. This CDR3 spans 12 amino acids. Trimming shortened V by 8 bases and J by 5 bases, and 11 bases separated the two germline ends. The CDR3, as DNA: TGTGCCAGCTCTCTCGGGCAAGATACGCAGTATTTT. Residues: CASSLGQDTQYF.

The J gene is TRBJ2-3, the V gene TRBV19; D is undetermined. The CDR3 runs 15 residues. The V end lost 5 bases, the J end lost 0 bases, and 12 bases lay between the germline ends. The germline V gene has CDR1 LNHDA and CDR2 SQIVND (reference sequence). The CDR3 protein is CASSGTEASTDTQYF. The CDR3 DNA reads as TGTGCCAGTAGTGGCACAGAGGCTAGCACAGATACGCAGTATTTT. Looking up the rest from reference TRBV19 and TRBJ2-3 gives the full variable domain: DGGITQSPKYLFRKEGQNVTLSCEQNLNHDAMYWYRQDPGQGLRLIYYSQIVNDFQKGDIAEGYSVSREKKESFPLTVTSAQKNPTAFYLCASSGTEASTDTQYFGPGTRLTVL.

This clonotype has a handful of counts. The chain uses TRBV4-3 and TRBJ2-3; D not resolved. The germline V gene has CDR1 LGHNA and CDR2 YSLEER. CDR3 size: 13 residues. Trimming stripped 1 base from V and 9 bases from J, with 11 bases between. The CDR3 loop reads CASSQGPLRTQYF. As DNA, the CDR3 is TGCGCCAGCAGCCAAGGGCCGCTCAGGACGCAGTATTTT.

The chain couples TRBV28 to TRBJ2-1, with 7 bases lining up with TRBD2. J gave up 5 bases and V 5 bases, and 9 bases lay outside the gene matches. This CDR3 contains 15 residues. CDR1 MDHEN and CDR2 SYDVKM come from the germline V gene. CDR3 coding DNA: TGTGCCAGCAGTGCTGCCGCGAGCGGGGACAATGAGCAGTTCTTC. This gives the protein CASSAAASGDNEQFF.

This clonotype was counted only a few times. A read error is possible here, since a much larger clone lies one base away. The chain combines TRBV11-2 with TRBJ2-5; no definite D call. CDR3 length: 11 residues. Germline CDR1 and CDR2: SGHAT and FQNNGV. Trimming stripped 6 bases from V and 5 bases from J, with 7 bases between. CDR3 protein: CASRIVETQYF. In DNA, the CDR3 is TGTGCCAGCAGGATCGTGGAGACCCAGTACTTC.

The V and J genes are TRBV7-2 and TRBJ2-7; possible D gene TRBD2, 6 bases. The CDR3 extends over 12 amino acids. Germline V gene sequence: CDR1 SGHTA, CDR2 FQGNSA. The V and J ends lost 5 bases and 7 bases respectively, with 12 bases between them. CDR3 DNA: TGTGCCAGCAGCCAGCGTGCGGGGGAGCAGTACGTC. Translating gives CASSQRAGEQYV.

The chain links TRBV4-3 to TRBJ2-2, with D perhaps being TRBD1 or TRBD2 (5 bases each). Per the germline V gene, CDR1 is LGHNA and CDR2 is YSLEER. CDR3 length: 16 residues. V was clipped by 1 base and J by 4 bases, with 13 bases between them. CDR3 nucleotides: TGCGCCAGCAGCCAAGGAGCTCCGGGGACCACCGGGGAGCTGTTTTTT. Translation gives CASSQGAPGTTGELFF.